One and the same sample provided the 2 T cell receptor beta chains below, sequenced in a study of blood T cell repertoires in COVID-19. Libraries were prepared by immunoSEQ multiplex PCR; TCRdb keeps only in-frame clonotypes and omits some of them. In the table there are around 200,000 clones, 70% to 90% of which are singletons. Sequencing was performed on peripheral blood. Receptors were obtained from a man aged 65-85 years with active or convalescent COVID-19.

The V call is TRBV7-2, the J call TRBJ2-3; 7 bases are shared with TRBD2. This CDR3 region has 16 residues. The V gene's germline CDR1 is SGHTA and CDR2 FQGNSA. The V and J ends lost 2 bases and 2 bases, in that order; junction bases with no gene match: 7. The CDR3 reads CASSLKGGAVTDTQYF. The CDR3 coding sequence is TGTGCCAGCAGCTTAAAGGGAGGGGCAGTCACAGATACGCAGTATTTT.

V usage is TRBV7-2 and J usage is TRBJ2-1; D gene unclear. This CDR3 is 14 amino acids long. Trimming pared 3 bases from V and 0 bases from J, leaving 6 bases between. From germline, CDR1 is SGHTA and CDR2 FQGNSA. This chain's CDR3 is CASSFSGSYNEQFF. CDR3 sequence (DNA): TGTGCCAGCAGCTTCAGTGGCTCCTACAATGAGCAGTTCTTC.